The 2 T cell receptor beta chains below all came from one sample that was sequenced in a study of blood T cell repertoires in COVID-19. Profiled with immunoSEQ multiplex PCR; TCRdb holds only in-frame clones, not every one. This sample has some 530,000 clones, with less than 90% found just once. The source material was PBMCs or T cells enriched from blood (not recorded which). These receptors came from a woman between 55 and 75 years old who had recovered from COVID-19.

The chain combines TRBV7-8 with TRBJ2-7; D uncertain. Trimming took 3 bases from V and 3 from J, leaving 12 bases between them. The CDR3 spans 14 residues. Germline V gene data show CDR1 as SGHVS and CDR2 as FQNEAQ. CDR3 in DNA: TGTGCCAGCAGCTTCGACACAATTGGCTACGAGCAGTACGTC. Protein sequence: CASSFDTIGYEQYV.

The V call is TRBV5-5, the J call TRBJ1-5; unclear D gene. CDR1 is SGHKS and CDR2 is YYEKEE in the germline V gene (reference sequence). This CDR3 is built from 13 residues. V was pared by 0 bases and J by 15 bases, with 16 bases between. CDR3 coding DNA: TGTGCCAGCAGCTTGGCTGGAAGCCGGGTAGGGCATTTT. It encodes CASSLAGSRVGHF.